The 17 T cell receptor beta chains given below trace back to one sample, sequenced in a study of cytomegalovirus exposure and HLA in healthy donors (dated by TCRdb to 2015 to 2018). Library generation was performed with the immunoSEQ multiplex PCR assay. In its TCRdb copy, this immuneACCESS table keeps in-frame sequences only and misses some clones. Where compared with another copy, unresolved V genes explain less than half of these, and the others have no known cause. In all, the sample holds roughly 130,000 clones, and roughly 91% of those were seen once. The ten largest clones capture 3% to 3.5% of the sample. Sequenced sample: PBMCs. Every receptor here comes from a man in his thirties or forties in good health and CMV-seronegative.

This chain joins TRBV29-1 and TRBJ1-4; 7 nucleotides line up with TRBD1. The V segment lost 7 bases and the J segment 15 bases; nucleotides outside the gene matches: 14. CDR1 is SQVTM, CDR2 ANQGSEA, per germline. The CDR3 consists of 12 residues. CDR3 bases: TGCAGCGCCCAAGGGGGCGACGCGGGGATGTTTTTT. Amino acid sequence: CSAQGGDAGMFF.

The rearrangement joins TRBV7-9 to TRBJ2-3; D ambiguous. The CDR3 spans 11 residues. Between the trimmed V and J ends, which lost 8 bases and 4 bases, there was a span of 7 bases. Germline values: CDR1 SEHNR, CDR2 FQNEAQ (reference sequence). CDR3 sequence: CASANPDTQYF. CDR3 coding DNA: TGTGCCAGCGCGAATCCAGATACGCAGTATTTT.

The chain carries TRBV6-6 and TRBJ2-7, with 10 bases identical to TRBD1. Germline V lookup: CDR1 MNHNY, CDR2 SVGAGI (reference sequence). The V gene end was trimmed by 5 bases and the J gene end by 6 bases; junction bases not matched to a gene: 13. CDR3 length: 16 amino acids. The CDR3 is CASSRTSGTGESEQYF. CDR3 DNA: TGTGCCAGCAGTAGAACTTCCGGGACAGGGGAAAGCGAGCAGTACTTC.

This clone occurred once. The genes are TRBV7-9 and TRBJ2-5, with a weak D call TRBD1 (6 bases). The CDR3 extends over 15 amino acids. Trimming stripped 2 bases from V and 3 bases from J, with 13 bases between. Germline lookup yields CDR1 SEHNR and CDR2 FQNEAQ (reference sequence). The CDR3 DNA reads TGTGCCAGCAGCTTAAGGTCAGGGGAAGAAGAGACCCAGTACTTC. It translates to CASSLRSGEEETQYF.

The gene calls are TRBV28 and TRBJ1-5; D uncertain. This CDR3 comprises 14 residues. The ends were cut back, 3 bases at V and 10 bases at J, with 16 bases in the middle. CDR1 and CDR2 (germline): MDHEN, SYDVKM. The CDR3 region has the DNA TGTGCCAGCAGTTTGTGGACTACAGCATCCCCCCAGCATTTT. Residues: CASSLWTTASPQHF.

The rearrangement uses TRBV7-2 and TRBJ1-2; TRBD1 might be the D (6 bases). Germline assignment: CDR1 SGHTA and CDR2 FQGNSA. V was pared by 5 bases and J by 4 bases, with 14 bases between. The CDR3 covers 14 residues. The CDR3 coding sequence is TGTGCCAGCAGCCCGGACAGTTTTCTCTATGGCTACACCTTC. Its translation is CASSPDSFLYGYTF.

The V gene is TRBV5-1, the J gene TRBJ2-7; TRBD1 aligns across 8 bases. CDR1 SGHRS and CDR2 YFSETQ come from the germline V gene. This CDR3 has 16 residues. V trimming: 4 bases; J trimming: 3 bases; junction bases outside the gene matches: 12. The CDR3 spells CASSQQPGQAIYEQYF. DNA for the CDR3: TGCGCCAGCAGCCAGCAACCGGGACAGGCAATCTACGAGCAGTACTTC.

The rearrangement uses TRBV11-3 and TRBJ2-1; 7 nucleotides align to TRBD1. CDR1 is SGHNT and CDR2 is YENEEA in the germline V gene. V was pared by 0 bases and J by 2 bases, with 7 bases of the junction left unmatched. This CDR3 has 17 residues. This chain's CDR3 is CASSLDVTGTPYNEQFF. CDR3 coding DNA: TGTGCCAGCAGCTTAGATGTGACAGGGACCCCCTACAATGAGCAGTTCTTC. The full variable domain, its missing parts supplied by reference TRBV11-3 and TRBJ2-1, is EAGVVQSPRYKIIEKKQPVAFWCNPISGHNTLYWYLQNLGQGPELLIRYENEEAVDDSQLPKDRFSAERLKGVDSTLKIQPAELGDSAVYLCASSLDVTGTPYNEQFFGPGTRLTVL.

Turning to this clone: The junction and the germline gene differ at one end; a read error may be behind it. The CDR3 protein is CASSQTARDSGRSGLAF. The CDR3 bases are TGTGCCAGCAGCCAAACCGCCCGGGACTCCGGGAGATCCGGTTTAGCATTT. This chain uses TRBV4-2 with TRBJ1-5, with D maybe TRBD1 (5 bases). Germline assignment: CDR1 LGHNA and CDR2 YNFKEQ. CDR3 length: 17 amino acids.

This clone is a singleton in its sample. CDR3 protein: CASSGQGPGTEAFF. The CDR3 nucleotides read TGTGCCAGCAGCGGACAGGGTCCCGGCACTGAAGCTTTCTTT. The chain joins TRBV11-2 to TRBJ1-1, with 8 bases fitting TRBD1. V shed 5 bases and J 4 bases; nucleotides not matched to a gene: 6. CDR3 size: 14 residues. Germline V gene lookup returns CDR1 SGHAT and CDR2 FQNNGV. Combining the CDR3 with reference TRBV11-2 and TRBJ1-1 gives the whole variable domain EAGVAQSPRYKIIEKRQSVAFWCNPISGHATLYWYQQILGQGPKLLIQFQNNGVVDDSQLPKDRFSAERLKGVDSTLKIQPAKLEDSAVYLCASSGQGPGTEAFFGQGTRLTVV.

CDR3 sequence (DNA): TGTGCCAGTAGTATAGGTGGGGGGGCCGGTCCCTACAATGAGCAGTTCTTC. This translates into CASSIGGGAGPYNEQFF. This chain connects TRBV19 to TRBJ2-1; D is perhaps TRBD2 (7 bases). Germline V gene lookup returns CDR1 LNHDA and CDR2 SQIVND (reference sequence). The CDR3 is made up of 17 amino acids. V lost 1 base and J lost 2, with 15 bases in between.

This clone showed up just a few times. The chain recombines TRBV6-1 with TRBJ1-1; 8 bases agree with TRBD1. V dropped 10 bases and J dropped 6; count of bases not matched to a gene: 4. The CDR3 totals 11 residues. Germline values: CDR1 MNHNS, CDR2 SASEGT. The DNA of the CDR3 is TGTGCCACCCCAGGGGGCGCTGAAGCTTTCTTT. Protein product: CATPGGAEAFF.

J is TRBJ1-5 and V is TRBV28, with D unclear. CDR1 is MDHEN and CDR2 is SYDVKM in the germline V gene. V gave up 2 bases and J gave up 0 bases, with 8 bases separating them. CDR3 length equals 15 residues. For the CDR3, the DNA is TGTGCCAGCAGTTTAACGCGAGATAGCAATCAGCCCCAGCATTTT. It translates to CASSLTRDSNQPQHF.

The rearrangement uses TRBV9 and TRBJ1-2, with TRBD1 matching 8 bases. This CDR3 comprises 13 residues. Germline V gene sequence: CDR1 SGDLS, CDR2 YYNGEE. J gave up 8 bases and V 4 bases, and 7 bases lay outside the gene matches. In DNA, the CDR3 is TGTGCCAGCAGCCCCTCGACAGGGGTGGGCTACACCTTC. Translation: CASSPSTGVGYTF.

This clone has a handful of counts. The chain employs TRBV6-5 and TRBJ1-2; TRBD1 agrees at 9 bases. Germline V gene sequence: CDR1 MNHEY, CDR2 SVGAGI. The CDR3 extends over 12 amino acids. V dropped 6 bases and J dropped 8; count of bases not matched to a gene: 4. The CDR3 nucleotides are TGTGCCAGCAGGGGACAGGGAGGCGGCTACACCTTC. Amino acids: CASRGQGGGYTF.

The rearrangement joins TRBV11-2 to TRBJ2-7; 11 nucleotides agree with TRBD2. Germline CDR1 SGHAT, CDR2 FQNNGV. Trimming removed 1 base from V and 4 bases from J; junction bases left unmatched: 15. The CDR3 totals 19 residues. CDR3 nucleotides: TGTGCCAGCAGCTTAGTAAGACTAGCGGGGTCCTCCACCGGGTACGAGCAGTACTTC. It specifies CASSLVRLAGSSTGYEQYF.

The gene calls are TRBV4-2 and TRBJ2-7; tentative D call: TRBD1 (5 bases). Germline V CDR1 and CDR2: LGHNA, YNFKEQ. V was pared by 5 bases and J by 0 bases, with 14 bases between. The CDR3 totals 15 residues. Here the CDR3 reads CASSTQVGISYEQYF. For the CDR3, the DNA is TGTGCCAGCAGCACACAGGTGGGGATCTCCTACGAGCAGTACTTC.